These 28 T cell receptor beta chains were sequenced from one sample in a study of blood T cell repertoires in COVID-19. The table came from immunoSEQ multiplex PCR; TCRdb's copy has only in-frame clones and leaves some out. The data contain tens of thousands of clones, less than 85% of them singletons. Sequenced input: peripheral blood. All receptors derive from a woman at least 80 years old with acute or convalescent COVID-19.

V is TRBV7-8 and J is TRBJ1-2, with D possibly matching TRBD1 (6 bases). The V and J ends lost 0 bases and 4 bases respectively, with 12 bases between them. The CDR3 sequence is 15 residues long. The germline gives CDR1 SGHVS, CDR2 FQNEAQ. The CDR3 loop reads CASSLAAGAGYGYTF. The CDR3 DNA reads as TGTGCCAGCAGCTTAGCTGCGGGGGCCGGCTATGGCTACACCTTC.

CDR3 bases: TGCGCCAGCAGCTCGCCCGGGACTAGCGGGGGTACGCAGTATTTT. It is translated as CASSSPGTSGGTQYF. The J gene is TRBJ2-3, the V gene TRBV5-1; 14 nucleotides match TRBD2. J was trimmed by 8 bases and V by 3 bases; bases with no gene match: 5. The CDR3 has 15 amino acids. Germline CDR1 and CDR2: SGHRS and YFSETQ.

The CDR3 region is CASSAYSTDTQYF. CDR3 coding DNA: TGTGCCAGCAGCGCCTACAGCACAGATACGCAGTATTTT. The chain carries TRBV7-3 and TRBJ2-3; D call uncertain. Trimming cost V 5 bases and J 0 bases, with 6 bases left between them. Germline V CDR1 and CDR2: SGHTA, FQGTGA. The length of the CDR3 is 13 residues.

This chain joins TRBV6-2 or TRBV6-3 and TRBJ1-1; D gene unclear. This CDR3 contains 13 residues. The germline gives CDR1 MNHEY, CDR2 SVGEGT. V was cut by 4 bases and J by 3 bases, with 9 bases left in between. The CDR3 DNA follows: TGTGCCAGCAGTTTTGAGAGGGACACTGAAGCTTTCTTT. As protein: CASSFERDTEAFF.

This CDR3 is CASSPTTSGGADTQYF. CDR3 DNA sequence: TGCGCCAGCAGCCCGACGACTAGCGGGGGGGCGGATACGCAGTATTTT. V gene TRBV5-1 combines with J gene TRBJ2-3, with TRBD2 matching over 14 bases. The germline V gene has CDR1 SGHRS and CDR2 YFSETQ. The CDR3 sequence is 16 residues long. J lost 6 bases, V lost 4 bases, and 7 bases had no gene match.

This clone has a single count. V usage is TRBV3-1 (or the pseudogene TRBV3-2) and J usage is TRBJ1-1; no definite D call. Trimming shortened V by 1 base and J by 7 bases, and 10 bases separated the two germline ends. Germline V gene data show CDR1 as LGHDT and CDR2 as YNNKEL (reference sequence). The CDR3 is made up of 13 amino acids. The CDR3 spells CASSQVDKVEAFF. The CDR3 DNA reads TGTGCCAGCAGCCAAGTAGACAAAGTTGAAGCTTTCTTT.

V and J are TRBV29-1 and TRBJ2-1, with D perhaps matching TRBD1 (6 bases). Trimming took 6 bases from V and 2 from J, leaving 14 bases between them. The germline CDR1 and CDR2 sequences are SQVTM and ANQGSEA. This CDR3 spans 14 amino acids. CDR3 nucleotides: TGCAGCGTCAACCTCGGGACAACCTACAATGAGCAGTTCTTC. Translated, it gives CSVNLGTTYNEQFF.

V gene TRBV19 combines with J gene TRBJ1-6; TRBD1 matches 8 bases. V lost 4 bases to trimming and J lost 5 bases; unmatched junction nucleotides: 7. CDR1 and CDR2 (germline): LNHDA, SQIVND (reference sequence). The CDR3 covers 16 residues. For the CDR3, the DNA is TGTGCCAGTAGTAGGGAGGGACAGGCGGATAATTCACCCCTCCACTTT. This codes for CASSREGQADNSPLHF.

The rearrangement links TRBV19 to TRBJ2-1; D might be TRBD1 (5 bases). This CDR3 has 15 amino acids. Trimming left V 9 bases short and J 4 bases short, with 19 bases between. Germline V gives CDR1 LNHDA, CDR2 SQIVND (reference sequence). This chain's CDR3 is CASGPLSTGYNEQFF. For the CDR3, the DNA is TGTGCCAGCGGACCCCTTTCTACAGGATACAATGAGCAGTTCTTC.

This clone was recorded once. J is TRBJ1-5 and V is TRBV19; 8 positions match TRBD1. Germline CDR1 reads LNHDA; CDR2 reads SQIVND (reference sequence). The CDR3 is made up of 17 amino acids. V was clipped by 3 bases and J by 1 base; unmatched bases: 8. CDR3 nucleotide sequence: TGTGCCAGTAGTATCGGACAGGGAAGGGGAAGCAATCAGCCCCAGCATTTT. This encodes CASSIGQGRGSNQPQHF.

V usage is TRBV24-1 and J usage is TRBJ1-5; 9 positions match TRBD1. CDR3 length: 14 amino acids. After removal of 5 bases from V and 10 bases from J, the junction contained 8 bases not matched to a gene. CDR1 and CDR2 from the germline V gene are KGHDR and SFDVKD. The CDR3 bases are TGTGCCACCAGTGGAGGGACAGGGATTAGTCCCCAGCATTTT. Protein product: CATSGGTGISPQHF.

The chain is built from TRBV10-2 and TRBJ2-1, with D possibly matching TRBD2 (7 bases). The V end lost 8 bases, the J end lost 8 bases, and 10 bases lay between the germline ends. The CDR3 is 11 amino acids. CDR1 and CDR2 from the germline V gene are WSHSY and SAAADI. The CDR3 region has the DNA TGCGCCAGCCGCGGGGGCTATGAGCAGTTCTTC. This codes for CASRGGYEQFF.

The CDR3 protein is CASSILFPAANYGYTF. The CDR3 nucleotides read TGTGCCAGTAGTATACTTTTTCCAGCGGCTAACTATGGCTACACCTTC. This chain uses TRBV19 with TRBJ1-2; no firm D call. Germline V gives CDR1 LNHDA, CDR2 SQIVND (reference sequence). The CDR3 consists of 16 residues. V was clipped by 2 bases and J by 0 bases, with 13 bases between them.

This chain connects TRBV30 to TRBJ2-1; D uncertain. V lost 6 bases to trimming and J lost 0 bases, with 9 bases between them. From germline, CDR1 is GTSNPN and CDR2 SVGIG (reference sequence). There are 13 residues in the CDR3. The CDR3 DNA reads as TGTGCCTGTACCCGTAGCTCCTACAATGAGCAGTTCTTC. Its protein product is CACTRSSYNEQFF.

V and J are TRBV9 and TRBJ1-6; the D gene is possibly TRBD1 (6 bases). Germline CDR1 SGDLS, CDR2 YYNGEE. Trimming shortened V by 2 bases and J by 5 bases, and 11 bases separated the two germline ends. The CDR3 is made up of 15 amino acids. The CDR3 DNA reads TGTGCCAGCAGCGTCGGCAGGGGAAATAATTCACCCCTCCACTTT. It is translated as CASSVGRGNNSPLHF.

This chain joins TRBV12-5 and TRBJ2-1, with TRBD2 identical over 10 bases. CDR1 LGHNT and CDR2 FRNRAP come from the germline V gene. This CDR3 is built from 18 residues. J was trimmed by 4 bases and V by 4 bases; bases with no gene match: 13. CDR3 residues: CASGSEGALAGDYNEQFF. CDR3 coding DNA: TGTGCTAGTGGTTCGGAAGGAGCTCTAGCGGGGGATTACAATGAGCAGTTCTTC. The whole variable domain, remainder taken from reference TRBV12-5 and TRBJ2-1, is DARVTQTPRHKVTEMGQEVTMRCQPILGHNTVFWYRQTMMQGLELLAYFRNRAPLDDSGMPKDRFSAEMPDATLATLKIQPSEPRDSAVYFCASGSEGALAGDYNEQFFGPGTRLTVL.

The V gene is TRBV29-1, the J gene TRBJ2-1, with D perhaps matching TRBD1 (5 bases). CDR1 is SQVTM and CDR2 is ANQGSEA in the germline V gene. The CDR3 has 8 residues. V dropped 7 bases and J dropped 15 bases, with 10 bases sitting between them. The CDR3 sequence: CSEGDPFF. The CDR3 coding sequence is TGCAGCGAAGGGGATCCGTTCTTC.

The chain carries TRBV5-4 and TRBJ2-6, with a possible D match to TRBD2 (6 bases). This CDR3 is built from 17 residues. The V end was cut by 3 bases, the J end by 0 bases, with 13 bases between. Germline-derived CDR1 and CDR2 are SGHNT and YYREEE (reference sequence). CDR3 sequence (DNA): TGTGCCAGCAGCTCCGGGACTTATAACTCTGGGGCCAACGTCCTGACTTTC. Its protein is CASSSGTYNSGANVLTF.

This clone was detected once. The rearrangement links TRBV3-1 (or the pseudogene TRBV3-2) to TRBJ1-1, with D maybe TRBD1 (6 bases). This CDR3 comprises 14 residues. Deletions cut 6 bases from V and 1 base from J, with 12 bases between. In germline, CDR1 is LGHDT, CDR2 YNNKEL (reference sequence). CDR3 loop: CASSTGTRNTEAFF. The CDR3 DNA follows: TGTGCCAGCAGTACCGGGACAAGGAACACTGAAGCTTTCTTT.

The DNA of the CDR3 is TGTGCCGGACATAGCGGGGCAGATACGCAGTATTTT. Translated: CAGHSGADTQYF. The V and J genes are TRBV6-5 and TRBJ2-3, with TRBD2 identical over 8 bases. Trimming at V came to 11 bases and at J to 4 bases, leaving 5 bases not matched to a gene. The germline V gene has CDR1 MNHEY and CDR2 SVGAGI. CDR3 length: 12 amino acids.

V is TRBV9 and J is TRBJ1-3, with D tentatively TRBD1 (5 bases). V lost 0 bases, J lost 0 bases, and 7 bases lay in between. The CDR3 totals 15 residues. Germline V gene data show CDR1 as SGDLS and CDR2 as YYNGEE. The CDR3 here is CASSVAQGSGNTIYF. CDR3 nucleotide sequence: TGTGCCAGCAGCGTAGCCCAGGGCTCTGGAAACACCATATATTTT.

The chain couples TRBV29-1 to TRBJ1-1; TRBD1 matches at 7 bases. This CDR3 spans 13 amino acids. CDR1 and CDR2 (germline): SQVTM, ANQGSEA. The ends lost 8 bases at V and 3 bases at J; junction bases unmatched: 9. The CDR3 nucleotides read TGCAGCACTCGGACAGGTGGGGACACTGAAGCTTTCTTT. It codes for CSTRTGGDTEAFF.

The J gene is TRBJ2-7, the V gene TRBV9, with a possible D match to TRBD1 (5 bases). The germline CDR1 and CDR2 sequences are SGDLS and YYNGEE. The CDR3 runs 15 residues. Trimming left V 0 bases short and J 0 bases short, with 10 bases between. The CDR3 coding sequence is TGTGCCAGCAGCGTAGACGCGACAGTCTCCTACGAGCAGTACTTC. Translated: CASSVDATVSYEQYF.

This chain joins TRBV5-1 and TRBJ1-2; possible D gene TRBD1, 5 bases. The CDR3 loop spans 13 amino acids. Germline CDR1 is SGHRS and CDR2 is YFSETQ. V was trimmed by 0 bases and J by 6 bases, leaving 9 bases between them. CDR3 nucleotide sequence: TGCGCCAGCAGCTTGGGGGGCGCGGATGGCTACACCTTC. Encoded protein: CASSLGGADGYTF.

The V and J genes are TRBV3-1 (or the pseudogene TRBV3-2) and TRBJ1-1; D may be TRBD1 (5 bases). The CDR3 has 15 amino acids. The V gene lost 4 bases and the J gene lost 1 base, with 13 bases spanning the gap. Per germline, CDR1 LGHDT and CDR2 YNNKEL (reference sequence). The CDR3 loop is CASSRSGVWNTEAFF. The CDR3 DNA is TGTGCCAGCAGCCGGTCGGGGGTCTGGAACACTGAAGCTTTCTTT.

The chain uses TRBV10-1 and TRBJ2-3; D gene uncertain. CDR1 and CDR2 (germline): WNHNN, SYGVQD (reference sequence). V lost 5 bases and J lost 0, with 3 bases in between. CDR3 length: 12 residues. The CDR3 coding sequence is TGCGCCAGCAGTTATAGCACAGATACGCAGTATTTT. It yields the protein CASSYSTDTQYF.

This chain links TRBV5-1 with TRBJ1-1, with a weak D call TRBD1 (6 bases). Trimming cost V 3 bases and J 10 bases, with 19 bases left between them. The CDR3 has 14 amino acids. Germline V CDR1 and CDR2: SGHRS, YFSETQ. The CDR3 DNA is TGCGCCAGCAGCTCCGGGACACTCACGCGCGGAGCTTTCTTT. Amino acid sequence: CASSSGTLTRGAFF.

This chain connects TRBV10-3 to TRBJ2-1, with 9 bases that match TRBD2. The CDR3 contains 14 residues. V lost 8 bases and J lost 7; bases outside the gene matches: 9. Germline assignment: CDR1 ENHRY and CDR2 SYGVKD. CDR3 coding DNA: TGTGCCATCGGGGCGGGGGGGGCCGTGAATGAGCAGTTCTTC. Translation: CAIGAGGAVNEQFF.